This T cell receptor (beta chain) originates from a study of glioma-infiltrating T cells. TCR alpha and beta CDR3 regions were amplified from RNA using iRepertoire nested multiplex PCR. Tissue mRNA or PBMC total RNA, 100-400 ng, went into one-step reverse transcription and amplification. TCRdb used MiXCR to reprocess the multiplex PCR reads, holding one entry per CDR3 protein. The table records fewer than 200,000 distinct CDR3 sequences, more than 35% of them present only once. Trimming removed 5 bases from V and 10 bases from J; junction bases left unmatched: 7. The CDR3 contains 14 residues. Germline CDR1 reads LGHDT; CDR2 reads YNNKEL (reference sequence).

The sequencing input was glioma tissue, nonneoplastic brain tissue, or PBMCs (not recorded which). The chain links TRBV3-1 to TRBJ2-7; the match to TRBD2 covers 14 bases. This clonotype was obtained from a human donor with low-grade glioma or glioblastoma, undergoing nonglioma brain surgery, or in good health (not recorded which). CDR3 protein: CASSLGLAGVGQYF. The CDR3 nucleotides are TGTGCCAGCAGCTTGGGACTAGCGGGAGTGGGCCAGTACTTC.